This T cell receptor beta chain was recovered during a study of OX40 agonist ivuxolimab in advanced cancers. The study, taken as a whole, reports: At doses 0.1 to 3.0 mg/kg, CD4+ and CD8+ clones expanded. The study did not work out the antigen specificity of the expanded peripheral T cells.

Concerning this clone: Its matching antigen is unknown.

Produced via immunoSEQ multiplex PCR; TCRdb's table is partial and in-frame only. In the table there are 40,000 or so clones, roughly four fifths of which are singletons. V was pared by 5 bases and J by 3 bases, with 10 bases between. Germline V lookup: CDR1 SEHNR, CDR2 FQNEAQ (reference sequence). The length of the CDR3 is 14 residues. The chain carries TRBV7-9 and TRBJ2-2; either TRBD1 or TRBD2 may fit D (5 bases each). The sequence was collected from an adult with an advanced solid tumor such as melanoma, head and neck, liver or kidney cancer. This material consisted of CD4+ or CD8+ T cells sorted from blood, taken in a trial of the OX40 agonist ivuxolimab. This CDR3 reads CASSRDVYTGELFF. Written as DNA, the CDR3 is TGTGCCAGCAGCCGGGACGTTTACACCGGGGAGCTGTTTTTT.